A single sample gave rise to the 11 T cell receptor beta chains below, sequenced in a study of shared clonotypes between healthy human individuals. Terminally differentiated effector memory CD45RA+ cells were excluded from the naive CD8 cells, which were CD45RO-negative and positively selected for CCR7. This table comes from immunoSEQ multiplex PCR, and its TCRdb copy is limited to in-frame clones, with some not included. This sample has under 850,000 clones, with 90% to 95% found just once. The sequenced sample was naive CD8+ T cells sorted from blood. These receptor sequences come from a man aged 25-40 years in good health.

This chain joins TRBV7-9 and TRBJ2-1; 8 nucleotides line up with TRBD2. J was trimmed by 4 bases and V by 2 bases; bases with no gene match: 7. Germline V gives CDR1 SEHNR, CDR2 FQNEAQ (reference sequence). The CDR3 loop spans 16 amino acids. The CDR3 DNA reads TGTGCCAGCAGCTTACAGCGGCGGGAGGTTTACAATGAGCAGTTCTTC. Encoded protein: CASSLQRREVYNEQFF.

This clone was seen just once. The rearrangement links TRBV9 to TRBJ1-4; D is unresolved. Germline CDR1 is SGDLS and CDR2 is YYNGEE. CDR3 length: 14 residues. V dropped 0 bases and J dropped 8 bases, with 11 bases sitting between them. CDR3 sequence (DNA): TGTGCCAGCAGCGTAGATTCGGGTGGGGAAAAACTGTTTTTT. Translating gives CASSVDSGGEKLFF.

This chain links TRBV11-2 with TRBJ2-7, with D maybe TRBD2 (5 bases). V lost 1 base and J lost 2, with 12 bases in between. The germline gives CDR1 SGHAT, CDR2 FQNNGV. This CDR3 contains 15 residues. The chain's CDR3 is CASSLATTRTYEQYF. Written as DNA, the CDR3 is TGTGCCAGCAGCTTAGCGACTACCAGGACCTACGAGCAGTACTTC.

CDR3 sequence: CASSLRAGGRALTGELFF. The CDR3 nucleotides read TGTGCCAGCAGTTTACGGGCAGGGGGCCGTGCCTTGACCGGGGAGCTGTTTTTT. The chain carries TRBV27 and TRBJ2-2; 8 bases match TRBD1. V lost 2 bases to trimming and J lost 5 bases; unmatched junction nucleotides: 13. The germline V gene encodes CDR1 MNHEY and CDR2 SMNVEV (reference sequence). CDR3 size: 18 residues.

The rearrangement uses TRBV10-3 and TRBJ1-1; 12 bases are a match to TRBD1. CDR1 and CDR2 (germline): ENHRY, SYGVKD. The CDR3 spans 14 residues. Losses at the gene ends were 4 bases for V and 7 bases for J; bases not matched to a gene: 4. CDR3 sequence (DNA): TGTGCCATCAGTGGGGACAGGGGGCTGGTTGAAGCTTTCTTT. It encodes CAISGDRGLVEAFF.

A single count supports this clone. This chain links TRBV29-1 with TRBJ2-7, with 9 bases identical to TRBD1. The trim removed 6 bases at V and 3 bases at J, leaving 6 bases unmatched. Germline loops: CDR1 SQVTM, CDR2 ANQGSEA. The CDR3 consists of 13 residues. CDR3 in DNA: TGCAGCGTGACAACAGGGGGCAGCTACGAGCAGTACTTC. This sequence encodes CSVTTGGSYEQYF.

The chain employs TRBV11-2 and TRBJ2-1; 10 bases agree with TRBD2. V lost 5 bases to trimming and J lost 6 bases; unmatched junction nucleotides: 4. Germline assignment: CDR1 SGHAT and CDR2 FQNNGV. The CDR3 consists of 14 residues. The DNA for the CDR3 is TGTGCCAGCAGCCGAGCGGGAGGGCTCAATGAGCAGTTCTTC. Encoded protein: CASSRAGGLNEQFF. Full variable domain (remainder filled in from reference TRBV11-2 and TRBJ2-1): EAGVAQSPRYKIIEKRQSVAFWCNPISGHATLYWYQQILGQGPKLLIQFQNNGVVDDSQLPKDRFSAERLKGVDSTLKIQPAKLEDSAVYLCASSRAGGLNEQFFGPGTRLTVL.

The chain uses TRBV7-3 and TRBJ1-1, with D tentatively TRBD1 (5 bases). V was trimmed by 5 bases and J by 6 bases, leaving 16 bases between them. Germline V CDR1 and CDR2: SGHTA, FQGTGA. This CDR3 has 14 residues. The CDR3, as DNA: TGTGCCAGCAGCCCCATAGACACGGGGGCTGAAGCTTTCTTT. Protein sequence: CASSPIDTGAEAFF.

The chain joins TRBV6-6 to TRBJ1-5; D is perhaps TRBD1 (6 bases). CDR1 and CDR2 from the germline V gene are MNHNY and SVGAGI (reference sequence). The CDR3 has 15 residues. Trimming took off 5 bases at V and 5 bases at J, with 16 bases between the two ends. The CDR3 loop is CASSLPDRFDQPQHF. The DNA of the CDR3 is TGTGCCAGCAGTCTACCCGACAGGTTCGATCAGCCCCAGCATTTT.

The chain couples TRBV7-6 to TRBJ2-3, with 11 bases lining up with TRBD2. The germline V gene has CDR1 SGHVS and CDR2 FNYEAQ. This CDR3 contains 20 residues. With 5 bases clipped from V and 8 bases from J, the junction kept 24 bases outside the gene matches. CDR3 in DNA: TGTGCCAGCAGCCACTTGGATGGTCTAGCGGGAGGCCCGGGTCTCGGTACGCAGTATTTT. This gives the protein CASSHLDGLAGGPGLGTQYF.

The chain combines TRBV7-8 with TRBJ2-3, with 8 bases lining up with TRBD2. Germline values: CDR1 SGHVS, CDR2 FQNEAQ. CDR3 length: 17 amino acids. Trimming at V came to 0 bases and at J to 0 bases, leaving 5 bases not matched to a gene. Here the CDR3 DNA reads TGTGCCAGCAGCTTAGCGCCACTAGCGGATAGCACAGATACGCAGTATTTT. Encoded protein: CASSLAPLADSTDTQYF.